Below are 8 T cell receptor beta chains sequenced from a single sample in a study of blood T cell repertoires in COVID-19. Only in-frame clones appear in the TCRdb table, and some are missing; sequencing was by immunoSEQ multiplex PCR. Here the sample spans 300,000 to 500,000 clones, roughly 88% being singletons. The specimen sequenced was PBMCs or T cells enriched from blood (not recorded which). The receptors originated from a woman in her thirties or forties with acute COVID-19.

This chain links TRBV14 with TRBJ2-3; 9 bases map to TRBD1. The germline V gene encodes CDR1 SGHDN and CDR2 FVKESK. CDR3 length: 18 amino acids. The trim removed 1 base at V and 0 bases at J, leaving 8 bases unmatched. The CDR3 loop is CASSQAGTGFWSTDTQYF. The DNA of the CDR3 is TGTGCCAGCAGCCAAGCCGGGACAGGGTTTTGGAGCACAGATACGCAGTATTTT.

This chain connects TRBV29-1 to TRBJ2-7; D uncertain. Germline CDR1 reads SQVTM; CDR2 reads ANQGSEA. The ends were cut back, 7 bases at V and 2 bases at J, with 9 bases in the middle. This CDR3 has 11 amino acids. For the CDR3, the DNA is TGCAGCGCAAAAATCGCCTACGAGCAGTACTTC. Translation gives CSAKIAYEQYF.

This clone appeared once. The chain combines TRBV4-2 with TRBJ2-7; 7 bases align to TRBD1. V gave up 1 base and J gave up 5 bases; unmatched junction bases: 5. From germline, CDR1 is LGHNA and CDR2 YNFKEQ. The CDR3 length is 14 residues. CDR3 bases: TGTGCCAGCAGCCAAGTAGGGGGCGGTCACGAGCAGTACTTC. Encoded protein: CASSQVGGGHEQYF.

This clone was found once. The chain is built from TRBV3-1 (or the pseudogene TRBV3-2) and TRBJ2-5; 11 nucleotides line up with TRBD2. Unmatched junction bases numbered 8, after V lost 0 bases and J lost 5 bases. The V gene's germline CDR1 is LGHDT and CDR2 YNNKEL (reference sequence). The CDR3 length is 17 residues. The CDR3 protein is CASSQDTTSGVRETQYF. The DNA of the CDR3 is TGTGCCAGCAGCCAAGACACGACTAGCGGGGTCAGGGAGACCCAGTACTTC.

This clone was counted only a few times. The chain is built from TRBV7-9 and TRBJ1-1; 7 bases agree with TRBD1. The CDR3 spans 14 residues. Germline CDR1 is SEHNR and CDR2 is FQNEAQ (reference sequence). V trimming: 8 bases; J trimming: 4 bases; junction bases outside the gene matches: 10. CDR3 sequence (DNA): TGTGCCAGCGGCCTAGGGGGCCGTGGCACTGAAGCTTTCTTT. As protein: CASGLGGRGTEAFF.

CDR3 in amino acids: CASSSGQANLFNNSPLHF. CDR3 in DNA: TGCGCCAGCAGCTCGGGACAGGCCAACCTATTCAATAATTCACCCCTCCACTTT. J is TRBJ1-6 and V is TRBV5-1; 8 nucleotides agree with TRBD1. In germline, CDR1 is SGHRS, CDR2 YFSETQ. The CDR3 has 18 amino acids. V shed 3 bases, J shed 5 bases, and the junction held 13 bases outside the gene matches.

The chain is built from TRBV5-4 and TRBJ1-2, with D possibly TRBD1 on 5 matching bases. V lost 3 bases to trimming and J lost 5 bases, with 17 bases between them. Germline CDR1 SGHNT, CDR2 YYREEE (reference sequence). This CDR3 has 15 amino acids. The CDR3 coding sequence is TGTGCCAGCAGCTCAAAAGCGGGGGGTCGGTATGGCTACACCTTC. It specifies CASSSKAGGRYGYTF. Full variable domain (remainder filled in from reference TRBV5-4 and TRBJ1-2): ETGVTQSPTHLIKTRGQQVTLRCSSQSGHNTVSWYQQALGQGPQFIFQYYREEENGRGNFPPRFSGLQFPNYSSELNVNALELDDSALYLCASSSKAGGRYGYTFGSGTRLTVV.

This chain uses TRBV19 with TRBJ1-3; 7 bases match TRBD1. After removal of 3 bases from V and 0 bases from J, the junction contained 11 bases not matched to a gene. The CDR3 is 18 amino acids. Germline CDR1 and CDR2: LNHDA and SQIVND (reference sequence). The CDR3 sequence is CASSIPGTDFFSGNTIYF. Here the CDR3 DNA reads TGTGCCAGTAGTATCCCCGGGACAGACTTTTTCTCTGGAAACACCATATATTTT.